By proportion, the clone carrying this TCR beta chain is medium-sized (0.01 to 0.1%). This CDR3 has 13 residues. The germline V gene has CDR1 MNHNY and CDR2 SVGAGI (reference sequence). V lost 7 bases and J 8 bases, leaving 12 bases between the germline ends. The sample is drawn from a study of T cell repertoires in aging, cancer and after chemotherapy. Peripheral blood genomic DNA, not sorted cells or RNA, was the template. Rearranged V-D-J TRB sequences were amplified with a mixed TRB-A/B primer pool. From the multiplex PCR reads, TCRdb called clonotypes with MiXCR, one entry per CDR3 protein. The sample records 4,000 to 6,000 distinct CDR3 sequences, under 25% being singletons.

The receptor comes from a human donor in good health. The donor label of this sample is uncertain. Source material: blood. The rearrangement joins TRBV6-6 to TRBJ1-6, with D perhaps TRBD1 (6 bases). Written as DNA, the CDR3 is TGTGCCAGCAATGGACAGTCCTATTCACCCCTCCACTTT. It yields the protein CASNGQSYSPLHF.